The 10 T cell receptor beta chains below were found in one sample sequenced in a study of shared clonotypes between healthy human individuals. TCRdb keeps only in-frame clones here, not all; method: immunoSEQ multiplex PCR. The table includes 2 million to 2.5 million clones, roughly 92% detected once. Sequencing was done on a sample of naive CD4+ T cells from PBMCs. Specified subset: CD45RA+ positively selected. The receptors were gathered from a man younger than 30 in good health. Some clones in this sample may be carry-over from other donors' samples.

CDR3 protein: CASSEGGTGVGGTQYF. CDR3 bases: TGTGCCAGCAGTGAAGGAGGGACAGGGGTTGGTGGGACCCAGTACTTC. V usage is TRBV25-1 and J usage is TRBJ2-5; TRBD1 matches 10 bases. The CDR3 runs to 16 residues. Per germline, CDR1 MGHDK and CDR2 SYGVNS. Trimming cost V 2 bases and J 7 bases; bases outside gene matches: 10.

This clone appeared a single time. V is TRBV6-5 and J is TRBJ1-5, with a weak D call TRBD1 (6 bases). This CDR3 is 15 amino acids long. Germline CDR1 is MNHEY and CDR2 is SVGAGI. Trimming removed 0 bases at V and 7 bases at J, with 13 bases between. The CDR3 nucleotides are TGTGCCAGCAGTTACTCGTACAGGGTGCGACAGCCCCAGCATTTT. Protein: CASSYSYRVRQPQHF.

The chain uses TRBV6-6 and TRBJ2-5; D not resolved. V dropped 4 bases and J dropped 4 bases, with 10 bases sitting between them. From germline, CDR1 is MNHNY and CDR2 SVGAGI (reference sequence). There are 13 residues in the CDR3. CDR3 nucleotides: TGTGCCAGCAGTTCCTTCCCCCCAGAGACCCAGTACTTC. Encoded protein: CASSSFPPETQYF.

V gene TRBV18 combines with J gene TRBJ1-2; perhaps TRBD1 as D (5 bases). This CDR3 is built from 16 residues. The V end lost 1 base, the J end lost 7 bases, and 19 bases lay between the germline ends. Germline V lookup: CDR1 KGHSH, CDR2 LQKENI. The CDR3 coding sequence is TGTGCCAGCTCACCACTGGGGACGGGAGAGAGGGCTGGCTACACCTTC. Its protein is CASSPLGTGERAGYTF.

J is TRBJ2-1 and V is TRBV11-2; perhaps TRBD2 as D (6 bases). The CDR3 spans 13 residues. Germline CDR1 SGHAT, CDR2 FQNNGV. Trimming took 0 bases from V and 8 from J, leaving 8 bases between them. CDR3 sequence: CASSLDREDEQFF. Here the CDR3 DNA reads TGTGCCAGCAGCTTAGACAGGGAGGATGAGCAGTTCTTC.

This chain connects TRBV25-1 to TRBJ2-2, with 7 bases that match TRBD1. The length of the CDR3 is 13 residues. The trim removed 10 bases at V and 5 bases at J, leaving 7 bases unmatched. Per the germline V gene, CDR1 is MGHDK and CDR2 is SYGVNS. The CDR3 coding sequence is TGTGCCATTTGGGACAGAGGAACCGGGGAGCTGTTTTTT. It specifies CAIWDRGTGELFF.

This clone has a single count. The chain recombines TRBV11-2 with TRBJ2-7, with D perhaps assigned TRBD1 or TRBD2 (5 bases each). Trimming pared 3 bases from V and 6 bases from J, leaving 18 bases between. The CDR3 has 15 amino acids. CDR1 and CDR2 (germline): SGHAT, FQNNGV. The CDR3 sequence is CASSFERGKRLEQYF. CDR3 in DNA: TGTGCCAGCAGCTTCGAGAGGGGTAAGCGGCTCGAGCAGTACTTC.

The DNA for the CDR3 is TGTGCCAGCAGTGGACAGGTCACAGATACGCAGTATTTT. The encoded protein is CASSGQVTDTQYF. The genes are TRBV28 and TRBJ2-3, with 7 bases aligning to TRBD1. The ends lost 5 bases at V and 2 bases at J; junction bases unmatched: 1. CDR1 and CDR2 (germline): MDHEN, SYDVKM. The CDR3 has 13 residues.

The rearrangement uses TRBV5-1 and TRBJ1-5; D gene unclear. V lost 4 bases and J 7 bases, leaving 15 bases between the germline ends. CDR1 SGHRS and CDR2 YFSETQ come from the germline V gene. The CDR3 has 14 residues. The CDR3 DNA sequence: TGCGCCAGCAGCCCGGCCCCAAGCGGGCAGCCCCAGCATTTT. This sequence encodes CASSPAPSGQPQHF.

This clone has just one count. The chain recombines TRBV2 with TRBJ2-5; D might be TRBD1 (5 bases). The germline V and J ends were trimmed by 2 bases and 2 bases, with 12 bases remaining between them. The germline gives CDR1 SNHLY, CDR2 FYNNEI. The CDR3 extends over 15 amino acids. CDR3 amino acids: CASSERRRAQETQYF. CDR3 DNA: TGTGCCAGCAGTGAACGGCGCAGGGCTCAAGAGACCCAGTACTTC. Variable domain in full (rest from reference TRBV2 and TRBJ2-5): EPEVTQTPSHQVTQMGQEVILRCVPISNHLYFYWYRQILGQKVEFLVSFYNNEISEKSEIFDDQFSVERPDGSNFTLKIRSTKLEDSAMYFCASSERRRAQETQYFGPGTRLLVL.